Listed below are T cell receptor beta chains from one sample, sequenced in a study of cytomegalovirus exposure and HLA in healthy donors. Data came from immunoSEQ multiplex PCR; TCRdb stores just in-frame clones and leaves some out. This table has 150,000 to 200,000 clones, around three quarters appearing once. The source material was PBMCs. The source is a boy younger than 18 in good health and CMV-seronegative. CDR3s include the opening cysteine and the closing phenylalanine or tryptophan. D genes are given only for firm matches. Clone size, where shown, is once, few, many, or a class for clones that have expanded.

j_gene: TRBJ1-1; v_gene: TRBV5-4; abundance: .; d_gene: TRBD1; CDR3nt: TGTGCCAGCAGCGCCCTAGACAGGGTTGGGGGGACTGAAGCTTTCTTT; CDR3aa: CASSALDRVGGTEAFF
j_gene: TRBJ2-6; v_gene: TRBV5-1; abundance: .; d_gene: TRBD1; CDR3nt: TGCGCCAGCAGCCGGACAGGGGGCTTGGCTGGGGCCAACGTCCTGACTTTC; CDR3aa: CASSRTGGLAGANVLTF
j_gene: TRBJ2-7; v_gene: TRBV4-3; abundance: .; d_gene: .; CDR3nt: TGCGCCAGCAGCCAAGATTTTAGGGGCTATTACAACTACGAGCAGTACTTC; CDR3aa: CASSQDFRGYYNYEQYF
j_gene: TRBJ2-7; v_gene: TRBV5-1; abundance: .; d_gene: .; CDR3nt: TGCGCCAGCAGTATGCCGGGTGCCGACGAGCAGTACTTC; CDR3aa: CASSMPGADEQYF
j_gene: TRBJ2-4; v_gene: TRBV11-3; abundance: .; d_gene: TRBD1; CDR3nt: TGTGCCAGCAGCTTAGCCTCCGGGACAGGGTCAAACATTCAGTACTTC; CDR3aa: CASSLASGTGSNIQYF
j_gene: TRBJ2-1; v_gene: TRBV5-4; abundance: .; d_gene: TRBD1; CDR3nt: TGTGCCAGCAGTTTAACAGGGGAAGGCTACAATGAGCAGTTCTTC; CDR3aa: CASSLTGEGYNEQFF
j_gene: TRBJ2-7; v_gene: TRBV25-1; abundance: .; d_gene: .; CDR3nt: TGTGCCAGCAGTGAAGGCGTGGACTACTCCTACGAGCAGTACTTC; CDR3aa: CASSEGVDYSYEQYF
j_gene: TRBJ1-4; v_gene: TRBV5-6; abundance: .; d_gene: .; CDR3nt: TGTGCCAGCACCTACTCCGGGGGAAAACTGTTTTTT; CDR3aa: CASTYSGGKLFF
j_gene: TRBJ1-6; v_gene: TRBV28; abundance: .; d_gene: TRBD1; CDR3nt: TGTGCCAGCAGAAATGGACAGGGGGGTTCACCCCTCCACTTT; CDR3aa: CASRNGQGGSPLHF
j_gene: TRBJ1-5; v_gene: TRBV30; abundance: once; d_gene: TRBD1; CDR3nt: TGTGCCTGGACCGTGGACAGGGGGACGCAGCCCCAGCATTTT; CDR3aa: CAWTVDRGTQPQHF
j_gene: TRBJ1-1; v_gene: TRBV19; abundance: .; d_gene: .; CDR3nt: TGTGCCAGTAGCACGTTAAGGACAATGAACACTGAAGCTTTCTTT; CDR3aa: CASSTLRTMNTEAFF
j_gene: TRBJ1-1; v_gene: TRBV7-2; abundance: .; d_gene: TRBD1; CDR3nt: TGTGCCAGCAGCTCCCAGGGGGCCACTGAAGCTTTCTTT; CDR3aa: CASSSQGATEAFF
j_gene: TRBJ2-7; v_gene: TRBV19; abundance: .; d_gene: .; CDR3nt: TGTGCCAGTACTCCAGGCCCTCACTCCTACGAGCAGTACTTC; CDR3aa: CASTPGPHSYEQYF
j_gene: TRBJ1-2; v_gene: TRBV4-3; abundance: few; d_gene: .; CDR3nt: TGCGCCAGCAGCCATATCCCTCGGACAAACTATGGCTACACCTTC; CDR3aa: CASSHIPRTNYGYTF
j_gene: TRBJ1-4; v_gene: TRBV5-1; abundance: .; d_gene: .; CDR3nt: TGCGCCAGCAGCCCCGACGGGGGGCTTAATGAAAAACTGTTTTTT; CDR3aa: CASSPDGGLNEKLFF
j_gene: TRBJ1-1; v_gene: TRBV6-5; abundance: .; d_gene: TRBD1; CDR3nt: TGTGCCAGCAGTGGGGGACAGCTAAACACTGAAGCTTTCTTT; CDR3aa: CASSGGQLNTEAFF
j_gene: TRBJ2-5; v_gene: TRBV2; abundance: once; d_gene: TRBD2; CDR3nt: TGTGCCAGCAAGAACATACTAGCGGGGGAAGAGACCCAGTACTTC; CDR3aa: CASKNILAGEETQYF
j_gene: TRBJ2-1; v_gene: TRBV4-3; abundance: .; d_gene: TRBD2; CDR3nt: TGCGCCAGCAGCCAAGATACCTTAGGGACTAGCGTGTACAATGAGCAGTTCTTC; CDR3aa: CASSQDTLGTSVYNEQFF
j_gene: TRBJ2-1; v_gene: TRBV11-3; abundance: .; d_gene: .; CDR3nt: TGTGCCAGCAGCTCCAGGCAAGTAGCGCCCCTGGAGCAGTTCTTC; CDR3aa: CASSSRQVAPLEQFF
j_gene: TRBJ2-2; v_gene: TRBV5-6; abundance: .; d_gene: TRBD1; CDR3nt: TGTGCCAGCAGCCCTTTACAGGGGAGGAACACCGGGGAGCTGTTTTTT; CDR3aa: CASSPLQGRNTGELFF
j_gene: TRBJ2-6; v_gene: TRBV2; abundance: .; d_gene: .; CDR3nt: TGTGCCAGCAGTAGAGCCCCGCAGGGGACCAACGTCCTGACTTTC; CDR3aa: CASSRAPQGTNVLTF
j_gene: TRBJ2-2; v_gene: TRBV6-5; abundance: few; d_gene: TRBD2; CDR3nt: TGTGCCAGCAGTAGCGGGAGGGACACCGGGGAGCTGTTTTTT; CDR3aa: CASSSGRDTGELFF
j_gene: TRBJ2-6; v_gene: TRBV7-9; abundance: .; d_gene: .; CDR3nt: TGTGCCAGCAGCCAAGCGCAGGGTGGTCGGGCCAACGTCCTGACTTTC; CDR3aa: CASSQAQGGRANVLTF
j_gene: TRBJ1-2; v_gene: TRBV9; abundance: .; d_gene: TRBD1; CDR3nt: TGTGCCAGCAGCCGTGGACAGGGAGATCCTAACTATGGCTACACCTTC; CDR3aa: CASSRGQGDPNYGYTF
j_gene: TRBJ2-2; v_gene: TRBV5-1; abundance: few; d_gene: TRBD2; CDR3nt: TGCGCCAGCAGCCCGACTAGCGGGGGAGGCGCCGGGGAGCTGTTTTTT; CDR3aa: CASSPTSGGGAGELFF
j_gene: TRBJ2-3; v_gene: TRBV5-6; abundance: .; d_gene: .; CDR3nt: TGTGCCAGCAGCCCTTCGACGCGGCGGTCCACAGATACGCAGTATTTT; CDR3aa: CASSPSTRRSTDTQYF
j_gene: TRBJ1-2; v_gene: TRBV30; abundance: .; d_gene: TRBD1; CDR3nt: TGTGCCTGGAGCGCCATCAGGGGGCTTGGTGGCTACACCTTC; CDR3aa: CAWSAIRGLGGYTF
j_gene: TRBJ2-7; v_gene: TRBV7-2; abundance: .; d_gene: .; CDR3nt: TGTGCCAGCAGCTTAGCACAGGGTGGGCAGTACTTC; CDR3aa: CASSLAQGGQYF
j_gene: TRBJ1-4; v_gene: TRBV6-5; abundance: .; d_gene: .; CDR3nt: TGTGCCAGCACCCCTGACAGGTCAACTAATGAAAAACTGTTTTTT; CDR3aa: CASTPDRSTNEKLFF
j_gene: TRBJ1-1; v_gene: TRBV7-2; abundance: .; d_gene: .; CDR3nt: TGTGCCAGCAGCTTAGCGCGGATAGAAGCTTTCTTT; CDR3aa: CASSLARIEAFF
j_gene: TRBJ2-7; v_gene: TRBV5-1; abundance: .; d_gene: TRBD2; CDR3nt: TGCGCCAGCAGCTCTCAGCCTAGCGGGGGGACTTCGAACTACGAGCAGTACTTC; CDR3aa: CASSSQPSGGTSNYEQYF
j_gene: TRBJ2-7; v_gene: TRBV29-1; abundance: .; d_gene: .; CDR3nt: TGCAGCGTTGACGTCAGGGGCTACGAGCAGTACTTC; CDR3aa: CSVDVRGYEQYF
j_gene: TRBJ2-7; v_gene: TRBV5-1; abundance: .; d_gene: TRBD1; CDR3nt: TGCGCCAGCAGCCCGGATACAGGGGACCTCTCCTACGAGCAGTACTTC; CDR3aa: CASSPDTGDLSYEQYF
j_gene: TRBJ2-2; v_gene: TRBV5-1; abundance: .; d_gene: .; CDR3nt: TGCGCCAGCAGCTTGGCCAGGGGAGCCTCGACCACCGGGGAGCTGTTTTTT; CDR3aa: CASSLARGASTTGELFF
j_gene: TRBJ1-1; v_gene: TRBV7-9; abundance: few; d_gene: TRBD1; CDR3nt: TGTGCCAGCAGCGCACGACAGGGCGACACTGAAGCTTTCTTT; CDR3aa: CASSARQGDTEAFF
j_gene: TRBJ1-3; v_gene: TRBV5-4; abundance: .; d_gene: .; CDR3nt: TGTGCCAGCAGCTTGGGTGGGGGGTTCTCTGGAAACACCATATATTTT; CDR3aa: CASSLGGGFSGNTIYF
j_gene: TRBJ1-2; v_gene: TRBV29-1; abundance: .; d_gene: .; CDR3nt: TGCAGCGTTGAAGATCTTCTAAGGAGGTCTAGCACCTTC; CDR3aa: CSVEDLLRRSSTF
j_gene: TRBJ2-7; v_gene: TRBV5-4; abundance: .; d_gene: TRBD1; CDR3nt: TGTGCCAGCAGCTTGCCGGGACAGACATACGAGCAGTACTTC; CDR3aa: CASSLPGQTYEQYF
j_gene: TRBJ1-2; v_gene: TRBV5-1; abundance: .; d_gene: TRBD1; CDR3nt: TGCGCCAGCCAGGGGACAGGGGCAAACTATGGCTACACCTTC; CDR3aa: CASQGTGANYGYTF
j_gene: TRBJ1-6; v_gene: TRBV7-2; abundance: .; d_gene: .; CDR3nt: TGTGCCAGCACCCCAACGAGGGGAACAGGGTCACCCCTCCACTTT; CDR3aa: CASTPTRGTGSPLHF
j_gene: TRBJ2-3; v_gene: TRBV4-2; abundance: .; d_gene: .; CDR3nt: TGTGCCAGCAGCCAAGAAGAGTACAGAAGCACAGATACGCAGTATTTT; CDR3aa: CASSQEEYRSTDTQYF
j_gene: TRBJ1-1; v_gene: TRBV2; abundance: once; d_gene: TRBD1; CDR3nt: TGTGCCAGCAGTGCCCAGGGGGGCACTGAAGCTTTCTTT; CDR3aa: CASSAQGGTEAFF
j_gene: TRBJ1-1; v_gene: TRBV7-8; abundance: .; d_gene: .; CDR3nt: TGTGCCAGCAGCTTACAGGGCCCTGAAGCTTTCTTT; CDR3aa: CASSLQGPEAFF
j_gene: TRBJ2-3; v_gene: TRBV7-9; abundance: .; d_gene: .; CDR3nt: TGTGCCAGCAGCTTAGCGCGCGGGACAGTCGGCACAGATACGCAGTATTTT; CDR3aa: CASSLARGTVGTDTQYF
j_gene: TRBJ2-7; v_gene: TRBV7-9; abundance: .; d_gene: .; CDR3nt: TGTGCCAGCAGCCCGATAACAGGACCCTCCTACGAGCAGTACTTC; CDR3aa: CASSPITGPSYEQYF
j_gene: TRBJ1-2; v_gene: TRBV9; abundance: few; d_gene: TRBD1; CDR3nt: TGTGCCAGCAGCCTAAAGAGGGCGGAGACAGGGAATGGCTACACCTTC; CDR3aa: CASSLKRAETGNGYTF
j_gene: TRBJ1-4; v_gene: TRBV29-1; abundance: once; d_gene: .; CDR3nt: TGCAGCGCTTTAGTTGCAACTAATGAAAAACTGTTTTTT; CDR3aa: CSALVATNEKLFF
j_gene: TRBJ1-1; v_gene: TRBV5-5; abundance: .; d_gene: .; CDR3nt: TGTGCCAGCAGCTTTCCAGGACAAGCGAACACTGAAGCTTTCTTT; CDR3aa: CASSFPGQANTEAFF
j_gene: TRBJ2-1; v_gene: TRBV13; abundance: .; d_gene: TRBD2; CDR3nt: TGTGCCAGCAGCTTCGGCGGGAGGGCCGAGAATGAGCAGTTCTTC; CDR3aa: CASSFGGRAENEQFF
j_gene: TRBJ1-2; v_gene: TRBV20-1; abundance: .; d_gene: .; CDR3nt: TGCAGTGCTCCGGCTAACTATGGCTACACCTTC; CDR3aa: CSAPANYGYTF
j_gene: TRBJ1-1; v_gene: TRBV30; abundance: .; d_gene: .; CDR3nt: TGTGCCTGGAGCCCCACAGGGAGTGAAGCTTTCTTT; CDR3aa: CAWSPTGSEAFF
j_gene: TRBJ2-1; v_gene: TRBV7-9; abundance: few; d_gene: TRBD2; CDR3nt: TGTGCCAGCAGCTCACGGGAGACTAGCGGGAGACCCTACAATGAGCAGTTCTTC; CDR3aa: CASSSRETSGRPYNEQFF
j_gene: TRBJ2-1; v_gene: TRBV6-1; abundance: .; d_gene: .; CDR3nt: TGTGCCAGCAGTGAAATCCTCAGGCCCTACAATGAGCAGTTCTTC; CDR3aa: CASSEILRPYNEQFF
j_gene: TRBJ2-3; v_gene: TRBV10-2; abundance: .; d_gene: TRBD1; CDR3nt: TGCGCCAGCAGGGCAGCAGGGGGTGCAGATACGCAGTATTTT; CDR3aa: CASRAAGGADTQYF
j_gene: TRBJ2-7; v_gene: TRBV6-5; abundance: .; d_gene: .; CDR3nt: TGTGCCAGCAGTTACTCCAGGGATCCTTCAACCGAGCAGTACTTC; CDR3aa: CASSYSRDPSTEQYF
j_gene: TRBJ1-1; v_gene: TRBV27; abundance: .; d_gene: .; CDR3nt: TGTGCCAGCAGTTGGAGCCGTACCACTGAAGCTTTCTTT; CDR3aa: CASSWSRTTEAFF
j_gene: TRBJ2-7; v_gene: TRBV7-7; abundance: .; d_gene: TRBD2; CDR3nt: TGTGCTAGCAGCCCCGGGAGCACGTCTAGCGGGAGTGATCCTAAATTCTACGAGCAGTACTTC; CDR3aa: CASSPGSTSSGSDPKFYEQYF
j_gene: TRBJ2-2; v_gene: TRBV30; abundance: .; d_gene: .; CDR3nt: TGTGCCTGGAGAGGCCCGGGACTCTACACCGGGGAGCTGTTTTTT; CDR3aa: CAWRGPGLYTGELFF